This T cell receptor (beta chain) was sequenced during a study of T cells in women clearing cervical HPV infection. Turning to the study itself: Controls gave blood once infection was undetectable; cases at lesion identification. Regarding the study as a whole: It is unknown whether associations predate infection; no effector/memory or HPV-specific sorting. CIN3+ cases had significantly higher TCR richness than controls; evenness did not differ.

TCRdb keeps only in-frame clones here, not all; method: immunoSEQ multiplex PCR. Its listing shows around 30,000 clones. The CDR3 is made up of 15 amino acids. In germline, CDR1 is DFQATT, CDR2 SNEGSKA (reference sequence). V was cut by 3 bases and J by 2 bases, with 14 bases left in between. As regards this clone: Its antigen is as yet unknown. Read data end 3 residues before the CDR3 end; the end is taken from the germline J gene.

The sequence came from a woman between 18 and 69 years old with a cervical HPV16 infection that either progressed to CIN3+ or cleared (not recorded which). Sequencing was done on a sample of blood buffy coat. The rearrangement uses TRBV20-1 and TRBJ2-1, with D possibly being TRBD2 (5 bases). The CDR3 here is CSASLIQRPYNEQFF. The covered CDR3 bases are TGCAGTGCTAGCTTAATCCAGCGGCCCTACAATGAG.